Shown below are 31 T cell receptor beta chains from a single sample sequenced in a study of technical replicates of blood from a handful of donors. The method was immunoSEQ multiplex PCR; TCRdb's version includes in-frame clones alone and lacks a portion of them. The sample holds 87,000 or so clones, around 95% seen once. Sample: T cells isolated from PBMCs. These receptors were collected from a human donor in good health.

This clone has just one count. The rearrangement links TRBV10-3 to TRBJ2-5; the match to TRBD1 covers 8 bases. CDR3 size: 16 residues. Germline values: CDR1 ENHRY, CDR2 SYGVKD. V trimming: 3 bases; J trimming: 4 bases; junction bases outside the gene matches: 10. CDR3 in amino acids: CAISDPGQESRETQYF. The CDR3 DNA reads TGTGCCATCAGTGACCCGGGACAGGAGAGTAGAGAGACCCAGTACTTC.

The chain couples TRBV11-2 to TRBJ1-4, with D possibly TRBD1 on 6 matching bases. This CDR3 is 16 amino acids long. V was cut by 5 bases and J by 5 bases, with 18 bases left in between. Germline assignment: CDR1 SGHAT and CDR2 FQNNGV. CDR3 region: CASSPTYRVGNEKLFF. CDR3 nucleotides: TGTGCCAGCAGCCCCACCTACAGGGTAGGAAATGAAAAACTGTTTTTT.

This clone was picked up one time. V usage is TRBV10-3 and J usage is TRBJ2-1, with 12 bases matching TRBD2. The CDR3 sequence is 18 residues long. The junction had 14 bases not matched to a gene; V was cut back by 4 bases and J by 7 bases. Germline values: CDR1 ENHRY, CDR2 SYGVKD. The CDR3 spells CAISAGTSSGRASNEQFF. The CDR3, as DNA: TGTGCCATCAGTGCCGGTACTTCTAGCGGGAGGGCCAGTAATGAGCAGTTCTTC.

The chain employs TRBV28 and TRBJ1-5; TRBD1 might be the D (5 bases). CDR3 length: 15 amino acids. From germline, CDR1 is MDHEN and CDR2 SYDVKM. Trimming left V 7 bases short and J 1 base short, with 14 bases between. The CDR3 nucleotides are TGTGCCAGCACCCTCCAGGGATTAAGCAATCAGCCCCAGCATTTT. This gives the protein CASTLQGLSNQPQHF.

As DNA, the CDR3 is TGTGCCAGCAGCTTAATCGGGTACACTGAAGCTTTCTTT. Residues: CASSLIGYTEAFF. This chain joins TRBV7-9 and TRBJ1-1; D not resolved. Trimming left V 2 bases short and J 3 bases short, with 7 bases between. The CDR3 covers 13 residues. The germline CDR1 and CDR2 sequences are SEHNR and FQNEAQ (reference sequence).

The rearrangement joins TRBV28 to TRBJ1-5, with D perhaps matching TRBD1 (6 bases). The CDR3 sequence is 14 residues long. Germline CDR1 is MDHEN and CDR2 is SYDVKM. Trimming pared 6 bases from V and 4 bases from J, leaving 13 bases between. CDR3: CASRVTGPNQPQHF. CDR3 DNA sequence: TGTGCCAGCAGAGTGACAGGCCCTAATCAGCCCCAGCATTTT.

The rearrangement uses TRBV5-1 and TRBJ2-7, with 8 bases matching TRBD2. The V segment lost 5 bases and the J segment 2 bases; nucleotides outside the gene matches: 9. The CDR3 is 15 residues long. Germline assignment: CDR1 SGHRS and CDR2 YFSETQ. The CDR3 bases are TGCGCCAGCAGGTCAAGCGGGAGTTCGCCCTACGAGCAGTACTTC. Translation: CASRSSGSSPYEQYF.

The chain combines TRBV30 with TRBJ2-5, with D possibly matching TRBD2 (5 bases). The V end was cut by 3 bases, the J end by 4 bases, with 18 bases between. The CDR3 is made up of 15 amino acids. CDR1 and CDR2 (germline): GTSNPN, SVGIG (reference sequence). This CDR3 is CAWSFSVRAGETQYF. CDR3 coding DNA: TGTGCCTGGAGCTTTTCGGTTCGGGCGGGAGAGACCCAGTACTTC.

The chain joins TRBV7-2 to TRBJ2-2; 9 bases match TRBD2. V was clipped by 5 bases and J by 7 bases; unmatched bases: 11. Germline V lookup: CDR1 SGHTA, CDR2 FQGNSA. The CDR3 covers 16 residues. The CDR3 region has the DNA TGTGCCAGCAGCCCCGATGGCGGGAGGGTGATCGGGGAGCTGTTTTTT. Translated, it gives CASSPDGGRVIGELFF.

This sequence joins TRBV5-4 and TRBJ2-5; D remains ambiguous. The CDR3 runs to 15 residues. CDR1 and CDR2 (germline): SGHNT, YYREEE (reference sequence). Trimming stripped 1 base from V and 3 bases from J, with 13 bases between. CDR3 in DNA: TGTGCCAGCAGCTTGCCCCTTATGGGCGAAGAGACCCAGTACTTC. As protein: CASSLPLMGEETQYF. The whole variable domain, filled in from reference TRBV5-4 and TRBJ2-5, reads ETGVTQSPTHLIKTRGQQVTLRCSSQSGHNTVSWYQQALGQGPQFIFQYYREEENGRGNFPPRFSGLQFPNYSSELNVNALELDDSALYLCASSLPLMGEETQYFGPGTRLLVL.

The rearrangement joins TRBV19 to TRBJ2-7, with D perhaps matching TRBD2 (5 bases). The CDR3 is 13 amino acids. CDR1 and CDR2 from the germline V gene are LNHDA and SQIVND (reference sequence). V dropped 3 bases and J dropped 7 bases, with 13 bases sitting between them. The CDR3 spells CASSMAGFREQYF. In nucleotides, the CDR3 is TGTGCCAGTAGTATGGCGGGTTTCAGGGAGCAGTACTTC. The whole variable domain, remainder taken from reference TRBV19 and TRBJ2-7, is DGGITQSPKYLFRKEGQNVTLSCEQNLNHDAMYWYRQDPGQGLRLIYYSQIVNDFQKGDIAEGYSVSREKKESFPLTVTSAQKNPTAFYLCASSMAGFREQYFGPGTRLTVT.

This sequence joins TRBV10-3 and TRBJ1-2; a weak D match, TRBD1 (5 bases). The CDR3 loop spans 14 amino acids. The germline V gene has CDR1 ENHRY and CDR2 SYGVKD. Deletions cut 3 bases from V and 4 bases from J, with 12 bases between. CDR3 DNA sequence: TGTGCCATCAGTGATCCCACAGGCTCCTATGGCTACACCTTC. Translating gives CAISDPTGSYGYTF.

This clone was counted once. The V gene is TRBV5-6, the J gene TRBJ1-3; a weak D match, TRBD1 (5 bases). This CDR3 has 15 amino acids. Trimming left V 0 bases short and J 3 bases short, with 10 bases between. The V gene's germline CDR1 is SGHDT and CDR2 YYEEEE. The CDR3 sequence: CASSLGQGFGNTIYF. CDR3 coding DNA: TGTGCCAGCAGCTTGGGTCAGGGTTTTGGAAACACCATATATTTT. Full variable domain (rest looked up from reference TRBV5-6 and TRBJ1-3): DAGVTQSPTHLIKTRGQQVTLRCSPKSGHDTVSWYQQALGQGPQFIFQYYEEEERQRGNFPDRFSGHQFPNYSSELNVNALLLGDSALYLCASSLGQGFGNTIYFGEGSWLTVV.

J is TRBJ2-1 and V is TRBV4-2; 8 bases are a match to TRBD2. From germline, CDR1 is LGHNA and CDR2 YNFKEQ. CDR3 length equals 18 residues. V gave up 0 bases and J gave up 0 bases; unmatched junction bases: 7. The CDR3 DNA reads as TGTGCCAGCAGCCAAGAATTGGAGCGGGAGACCTCCTACAATGAGCAGTTCTTC. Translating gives CASSQELERETSYNEQFF.

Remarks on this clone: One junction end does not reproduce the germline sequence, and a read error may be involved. The CDR3 region is CASRNGQGMPF. The CDR3 DNA follows: TGTGCCAGCAGGAACGGACAGGGGATGCCCTTC. The rearrangement joins TRBV2 to TRBJ1-2; the match to TRBD1 covers 9 bases. This CDR3 is built from 11 residues. From germline, CDR1 is SNHLY and CDR2 FYNNEI.

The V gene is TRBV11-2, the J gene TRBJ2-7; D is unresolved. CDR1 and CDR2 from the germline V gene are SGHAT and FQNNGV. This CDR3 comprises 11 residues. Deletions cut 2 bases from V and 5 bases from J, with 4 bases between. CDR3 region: CASSLFNEQYF. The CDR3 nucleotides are TGTGCCAGCAGCTTATTCAACGAGCAGTACTTC.

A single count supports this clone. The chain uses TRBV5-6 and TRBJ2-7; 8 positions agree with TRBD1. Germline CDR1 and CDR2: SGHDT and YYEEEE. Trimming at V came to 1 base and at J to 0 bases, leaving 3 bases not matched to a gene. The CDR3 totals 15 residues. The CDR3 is CASSLQGQVSYEQYF. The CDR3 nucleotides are TGTGCCAGCAGCTTGCAGGGACAGGTCTCCTACGAGCAGTACTTC.

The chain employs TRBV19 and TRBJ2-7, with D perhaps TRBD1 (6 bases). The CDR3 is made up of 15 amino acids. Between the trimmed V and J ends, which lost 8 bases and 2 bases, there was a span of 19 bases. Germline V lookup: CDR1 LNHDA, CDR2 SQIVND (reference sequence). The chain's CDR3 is CASGDSGDPPYEQYF. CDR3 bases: TGTGCCAGTGGAGACTCAGGGGACCCTCCCTACGAGCAGTACTTC.

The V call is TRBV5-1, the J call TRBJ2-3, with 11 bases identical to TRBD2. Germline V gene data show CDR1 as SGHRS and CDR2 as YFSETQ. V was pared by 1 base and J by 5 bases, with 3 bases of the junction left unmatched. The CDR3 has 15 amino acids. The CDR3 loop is CASSLQLAGGDTQYF. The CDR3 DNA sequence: TGCGCCAGCAGCTTGCAGCTAGCGGGAGGAGATACGCAGTATTTT.

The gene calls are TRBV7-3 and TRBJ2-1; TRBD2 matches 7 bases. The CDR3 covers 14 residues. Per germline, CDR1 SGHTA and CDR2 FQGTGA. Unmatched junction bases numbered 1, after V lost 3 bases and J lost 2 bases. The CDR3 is CASSLAGAYNEQFF. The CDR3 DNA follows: TGTGCCAGCAGCTTGGCGGGGGCCTACAATGAGCAGTTCTTC.

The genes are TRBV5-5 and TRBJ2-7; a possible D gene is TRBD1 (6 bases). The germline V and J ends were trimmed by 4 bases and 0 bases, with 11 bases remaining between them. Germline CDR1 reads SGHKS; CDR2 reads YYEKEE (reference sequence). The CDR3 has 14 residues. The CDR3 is CASSLGDTSYEQYF. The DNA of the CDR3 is TGTGCCAGCAGCCTCGGGGACACCTCCTACGAGCAGTACTTC.

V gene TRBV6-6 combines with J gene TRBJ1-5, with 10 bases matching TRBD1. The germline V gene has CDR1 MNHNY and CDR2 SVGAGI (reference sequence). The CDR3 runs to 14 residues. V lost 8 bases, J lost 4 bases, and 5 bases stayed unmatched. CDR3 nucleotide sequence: TGTGCCAGCCGCGTGGGACAGGGGAATCAGCCCCAGCATTTT. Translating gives CASRVGQGNQPQHF.

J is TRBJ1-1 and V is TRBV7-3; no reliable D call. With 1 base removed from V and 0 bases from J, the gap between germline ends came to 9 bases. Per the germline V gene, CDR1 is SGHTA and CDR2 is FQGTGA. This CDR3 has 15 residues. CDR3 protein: CASSLIRRLNTEAFF. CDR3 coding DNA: TGTGCCAGCAGCTTAATTCGTCGTCTGAACACTGAAGCTTTCTTT.

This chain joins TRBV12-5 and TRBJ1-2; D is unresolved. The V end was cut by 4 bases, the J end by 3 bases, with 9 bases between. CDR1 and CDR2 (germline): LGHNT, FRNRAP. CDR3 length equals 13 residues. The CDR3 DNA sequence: TGTGCTAGTGGTTCCAACAGCTACTATGGCTACACCTTC. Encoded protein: CASGSNSYYGYTF.

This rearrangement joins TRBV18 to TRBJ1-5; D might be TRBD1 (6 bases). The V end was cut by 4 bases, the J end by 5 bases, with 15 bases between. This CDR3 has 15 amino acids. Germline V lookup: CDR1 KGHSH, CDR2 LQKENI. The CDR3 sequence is CASSLTRDTHQPQHF. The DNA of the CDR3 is TGTGCCAGCTCACTAACCCGGGACACCCATCAGCCCCAGCATTTT. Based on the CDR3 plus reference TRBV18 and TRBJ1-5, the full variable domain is NAGVMQNPRHLVRRRGQEARLRCSPMKGHSHVYWYRQLPEEGLKFMVYLQKENIIDESGMPKERFSAEFPKEGPSILRIQQVVRGDSAAYFCASSLTRDTHQPQHFGDGTRLSIL.

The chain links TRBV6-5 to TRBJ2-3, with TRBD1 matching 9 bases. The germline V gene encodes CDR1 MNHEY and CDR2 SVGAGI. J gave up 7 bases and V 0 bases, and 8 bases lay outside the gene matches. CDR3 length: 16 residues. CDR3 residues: CASSYSADRGRYTQYF. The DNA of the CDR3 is TGTGCCAGCAGTTACTCAGCGGACAGGGGTAGATATACGCAGTATTTT.

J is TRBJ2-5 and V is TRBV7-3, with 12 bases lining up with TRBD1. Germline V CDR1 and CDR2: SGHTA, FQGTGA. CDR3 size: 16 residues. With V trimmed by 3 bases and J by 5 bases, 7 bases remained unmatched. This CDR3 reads CASSFPGQGARETQYF. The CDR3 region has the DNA TGTGCCAGCAGCTTTCCGGGACAGGGGGCGCGGGAGACCCAGTACTTC.

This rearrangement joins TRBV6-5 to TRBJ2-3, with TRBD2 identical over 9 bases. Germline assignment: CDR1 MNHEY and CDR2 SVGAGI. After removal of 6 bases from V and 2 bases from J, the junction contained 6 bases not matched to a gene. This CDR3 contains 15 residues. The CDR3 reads CASRPGLAYTDTQYF. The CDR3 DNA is TGTGCCAGCAGGCCGGGACTAGCATACACAGATACGCAGTATTTT.

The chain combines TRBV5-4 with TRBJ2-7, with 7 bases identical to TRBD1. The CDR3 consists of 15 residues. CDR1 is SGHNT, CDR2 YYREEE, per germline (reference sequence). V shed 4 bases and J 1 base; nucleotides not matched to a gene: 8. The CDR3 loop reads CASSNQGVLSYEQYF. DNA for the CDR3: TGTGCCAGCAGCAACCAGGGGGTCTTGTCCTACGAGCAGTACTTC.

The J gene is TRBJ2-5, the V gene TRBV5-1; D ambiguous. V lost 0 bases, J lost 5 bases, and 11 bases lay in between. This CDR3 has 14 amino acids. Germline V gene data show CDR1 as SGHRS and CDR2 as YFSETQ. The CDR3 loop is CASSLAGFRETQYF. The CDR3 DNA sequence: TGCGCCAGCAGCTTGGCCGGGTTTCGTGAGACCCAGTACTTC.

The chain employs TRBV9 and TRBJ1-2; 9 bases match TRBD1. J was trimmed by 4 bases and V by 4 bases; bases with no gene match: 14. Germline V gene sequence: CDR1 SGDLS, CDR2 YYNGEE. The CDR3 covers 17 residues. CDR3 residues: CASSPTGGSHLSYGYTF. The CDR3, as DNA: TGTGCCAGCAGCCCTACAGGGGGCTCACATCTCTCCTATGGCTACACCTTC.